These 7 T cell receptor beta chains were sequenced from one sample in a study of T-cell memory formation after mild COVID-19. TCRdb processed the 5' RACE reads anew with MiXCR; each CDR3 protein has one entry. The sample consists of 500,000 to 650,000 distinct CDR3 sequences, about 20% of them appearing once. Sequencing was performed on PBMCs or a T cell subset sorted from them (not recorded which). The receptors here all came from an adult woman who had mild COVID-19 (a few samples of this study predate the infection). Cell type and time point are not known.

The chain uses TRBV5-1 and TRBJ1-6, with TRBD1 as a possible D gene (5 bases). Germline-derived CDR1 and CDR2 are SGHRS and YFSETQ. Trimming cost V 0 bases and J 7 bases, with 11 bases left between them. This CDR3 contains 15 residues. The CDR3 loop reads CASSLVRGKNSPLHF. CDR3 coding DNA: TGCGCCAGCAGCTTGGTTAGGGGTAAGAATTCACCCCTCCACTTT.

The chain joins TRBV29-1 to TRBJ1-2; D is perhaps TRBD1 (6 bases). Germline lookup yields CDR1 SQVTM and CDR2 ANQGSEA. V lost 6 bases and J lost 4, with 24 bases in between. The CDR3 is 16 residues long. The CDR3 is CSVPGGAGVGSYGYTF. Here the CDR3 DNA reads TGCAGCGTCCCCGGGGGGGCAGGGGTAGGGAGCTATGGCTACACCTTC.

This sequence joins TRBV7-3 and TRBJ2-1; no reliable D call. V lost 0 bases to trimming and J lost 0 bases, with 6 bases between them. This CDR3 has 15 residues. Germline assignment: CDR1 SGHTA and CDR2 FQGTGA. The CDR3 region is CASSLTAASYNEQFF. CDR3 DNA sequence: TGTGCCAGCAGCTTAACGGCCGCCTCCTACAATGAGCAGTTCTTC.

V gene TRBV18 combines with J gene TRBJ2-5; no clear D gene. Trimming removed 3 bases at V and 4 bases at J, with 12 bases between. Germline CDR1 KGHSH, CDR2 LQKENI. This CDR3 region has 14 residues. This chain's CDR3 is CASSPGTVGETQYF. The CDR3 DNA follows: TGTGCCAGCTCACCGGGAACCGTTGGAGAGACCCAGTACTTC.

V usage is TRBV7-2 and J usage is TRBJ2-7; 10 bases match TRBD2. This CDR3 spans 16 amino acids. CDR1 SGHTA and CDR2 FQGNSA come from the germline V gene. V was clipped by 4 bases and J by 0 bases; unmatched bases: 6. Here the CDR3 DNA reads TGTGCCAGCAGCTCAAGACTAGCGGGTCCCTCCTACGAGCAGTACTTC. It encodes CASSSRLAGPSYEQYF. The entire variable domain, with the rest obtained from reference TRBV7-2 and TRBJ2-7, is as follows: GAGVSQSPSNKVTEKGKDVELRCDPISGHTALYWYRQSLGQGLEFLIYFQGNSAPDKSGLPSDRFSAERTGGSVSTLTIQRTQQEDSAVYLCASSSRLAGPSYEQYFGPGTRLTVT.

This clonotype was seen a few times. The gene calls are TRBV7-8 and TRBJ2-1; D is perhaps TRBD2 (5 bases). This CDR3 spans 18 amino acids. Germline V gene lookup returns CDR1 SGHVS and CDR2 FQNEAQ. Trimming removed 1 base at V and 0 bases at J, with 16 bases between. CDR3 DNA sequence: TGTGCCAGCAGCTTAGAGAGGGAAGCGACCAGCTCCTACAATGAGCAGTTCTTC. Translation gives CASSLEREATSSYNEQFF.

This clonotype was seen only a few times. The chain combines TRBV12-3 or TRBV12-4 with TRBJ2-3; D call uncertain. The CDR3 covers 14 residues. Deletions cut 6 bases from V and 5 bases from J, with 15 bases between. The CDR3 nucleotides are TGTGCCAGCAGCCCCCCATTGGACGGAGATACGCAGTATTTT. Amino acid sequence: CASSPPLDGDTQYF.